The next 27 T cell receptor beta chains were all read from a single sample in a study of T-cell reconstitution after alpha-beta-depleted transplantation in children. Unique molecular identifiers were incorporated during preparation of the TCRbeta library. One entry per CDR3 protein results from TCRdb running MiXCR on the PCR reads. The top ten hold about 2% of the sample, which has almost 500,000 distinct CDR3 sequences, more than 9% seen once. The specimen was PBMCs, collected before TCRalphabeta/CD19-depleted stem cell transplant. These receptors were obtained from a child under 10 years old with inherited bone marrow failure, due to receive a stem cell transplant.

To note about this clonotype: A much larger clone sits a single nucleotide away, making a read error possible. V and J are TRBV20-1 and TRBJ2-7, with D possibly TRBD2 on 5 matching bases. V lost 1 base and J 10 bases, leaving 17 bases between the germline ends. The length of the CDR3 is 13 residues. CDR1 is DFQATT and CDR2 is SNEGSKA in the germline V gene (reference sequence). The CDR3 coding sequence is TGCAGTGCTAGAGCCGATATTGCGGGCGACCAGTACTTC. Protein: CSARADIAGDQYF.

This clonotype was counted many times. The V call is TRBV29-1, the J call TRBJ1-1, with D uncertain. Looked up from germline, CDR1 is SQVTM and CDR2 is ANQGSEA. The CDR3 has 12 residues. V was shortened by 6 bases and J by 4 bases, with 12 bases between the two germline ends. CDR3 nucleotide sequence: TGCAGCGTGGCCCCGCGGGGCACTGAAGCTTTCTTT. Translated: CSVAPRGTEAFF. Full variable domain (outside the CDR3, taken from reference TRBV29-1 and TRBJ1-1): SAVISQKPSRDICQRGTSLTIQCQVDSQVTMMFWYRQQPGQSLTLIATANQGSEATYESGFVIDKFPISRPNLTFSTLTVSNMSPEDSSIYLCSVAPRGTEAFFGQGTRLTVV.

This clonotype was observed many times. CDR3 nucleotide sequence: TGCGCCAGCAGCTTTCTAGTGACAGATACGCAGTATTTT. Its translation is CASSFLVTDTQYF. The chain combines TRBV5-1 with TRBJ2-3; no firm D call. The CDR3 covers 13 residues. Trimming pared 2 bases from V and 3 bases from J, leaving 7 bases between. The germline V gene has CDR1 SGHRS and CDR2 YFSETQ. Together with reference TRBV5-1 and TRBJ2-3, the CDR3 gives the full variable domain: KAGVTQTPRYLIKTRGQQVTLSCSPISGHRSVSWYQQTPGQGLQFLFEYFSETQRNKGNFPGRFSGRQFSNSRSEMNVSTLELGDSALYLCASSFLVTDTQYFGPGTRLTVL.

The CDR3 nucleotides are TGTGCCAGCAGGGGGACAGGGAGGAATGAGCAGTTCTTC. This codes for CASRGTGRNEQFF. The chain has TRBV7-8 and TRBJ2-1, with 9 bases that match TRBD1. The germline CDR1 and CDR2 sequences are SGHVS and FQNEAQ. J was trimmed by 7 bases and V by 6 bases; bases with no gene match: 4. CDR3 size: 13 residues.

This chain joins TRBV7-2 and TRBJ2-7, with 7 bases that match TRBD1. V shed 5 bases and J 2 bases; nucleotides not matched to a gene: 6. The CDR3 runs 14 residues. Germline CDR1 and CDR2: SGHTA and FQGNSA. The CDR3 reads CASSRWGTAYEQYF. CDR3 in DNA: TGTGCCAGCAGCCGATGGGGGACAGCCTACGAGCAGTACTTC.

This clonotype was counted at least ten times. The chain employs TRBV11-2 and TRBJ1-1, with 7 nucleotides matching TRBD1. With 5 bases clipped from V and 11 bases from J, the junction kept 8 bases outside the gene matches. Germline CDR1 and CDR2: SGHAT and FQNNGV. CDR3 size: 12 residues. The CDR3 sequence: CASSLGGGSAFF. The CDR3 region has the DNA TGTGCCAGCAGCCTAGGAGGGGGCTCGGCTTTCTTT.

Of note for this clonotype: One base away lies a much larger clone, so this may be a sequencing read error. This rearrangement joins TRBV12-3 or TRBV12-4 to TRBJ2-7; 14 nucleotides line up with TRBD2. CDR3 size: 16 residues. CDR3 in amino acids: CASTRLAGGSSYERYF. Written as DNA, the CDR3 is TGTGCCAGCACCCGACTAGCGGGAGGGAGCTCCTACGAGCGGTACTTC.

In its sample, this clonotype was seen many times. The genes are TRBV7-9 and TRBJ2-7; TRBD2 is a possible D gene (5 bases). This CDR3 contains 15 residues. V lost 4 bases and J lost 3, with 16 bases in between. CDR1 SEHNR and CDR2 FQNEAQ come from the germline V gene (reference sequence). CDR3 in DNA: TGTGCCAGCAGCTCCAGACTACCACGGGGCTACGAGCAGTACTTC. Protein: CASSSRLPRGYEQYF. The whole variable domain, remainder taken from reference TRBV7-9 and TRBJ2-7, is DTGVSQNPRHKITKRGQNVTFRCDPISEHNRLYWYRQTLGQGPEFLTYFQNEAQLEKSRLLSDRFSAERPKGSFSTLEIQRTEQGDSAMYLCASSSRLPRGYEQYFGPGTRLTVT.

This CDR3 reads CSARGRLAGEQYF. For the CDR3, the DNA is TGCAGTGCTAGGGGCCGCCTAGCGGGCGAGCAGTACTTC. This rearrangement joins TRBV20-1 to TRBJ2-7, with 8 bases aligning to TRBD2. Germline-derived CDR1 and CDR2 are DFQATT and SNEGSKA (reference sequence). The CDR3 runs 13 residues. The V and J ends lost 3 bases and 6 bases, in that order; junction bases with no gene match: 7.

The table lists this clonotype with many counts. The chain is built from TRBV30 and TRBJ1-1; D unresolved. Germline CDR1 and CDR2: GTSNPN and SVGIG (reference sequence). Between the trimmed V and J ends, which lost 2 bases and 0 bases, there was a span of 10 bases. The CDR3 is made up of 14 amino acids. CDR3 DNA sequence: TGTGCCTGGAGTCCGAGGGAGATGAACACTGAAGCTTTCTTT. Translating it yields CAWSPREMNTEAFF.

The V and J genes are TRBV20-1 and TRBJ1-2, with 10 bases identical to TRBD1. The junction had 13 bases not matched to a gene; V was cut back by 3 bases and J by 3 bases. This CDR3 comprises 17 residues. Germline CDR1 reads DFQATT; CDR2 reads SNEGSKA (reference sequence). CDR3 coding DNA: TGCAGTGCTAGGGGCCCGACAGGGGGCTCCCTTTACTATGGCTACACCTTC. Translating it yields CSARGPTGGSLYYGYTF.

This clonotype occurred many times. The CDR3 loop reads CASSLGPSGTYEQYF. The DNA for the CDR3 is TGTGCCAGCAGTTTAGGTCCTAGCGGGACCTACGAGCAGTACTTC. This sequence joins TRBV12-3 or TRBV12-4 and TRBJ2-7; 9 bases are a match to TRBD2. J gave up 2 bases and V 1 base, and 3 bases lay outside the gene matches. The CDR3 spans 15 residues.

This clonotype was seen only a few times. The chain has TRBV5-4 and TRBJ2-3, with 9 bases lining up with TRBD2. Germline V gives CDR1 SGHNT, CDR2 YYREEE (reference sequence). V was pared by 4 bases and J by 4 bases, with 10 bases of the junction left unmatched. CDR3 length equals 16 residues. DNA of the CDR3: TGTGCCAGCAGCCCAAGGAGGGCGGGAGGGTCAGATACGCAGTATTTT. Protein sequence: CASSPRRAGGSDTQYF.

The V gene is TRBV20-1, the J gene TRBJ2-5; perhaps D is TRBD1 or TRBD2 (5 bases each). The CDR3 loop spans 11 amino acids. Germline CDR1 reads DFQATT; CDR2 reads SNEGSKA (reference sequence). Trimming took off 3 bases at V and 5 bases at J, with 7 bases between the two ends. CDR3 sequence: CSASGTETQYF. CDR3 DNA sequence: TGCAGTGCTAGTGGGACGGAGACCCAGTACTTC.

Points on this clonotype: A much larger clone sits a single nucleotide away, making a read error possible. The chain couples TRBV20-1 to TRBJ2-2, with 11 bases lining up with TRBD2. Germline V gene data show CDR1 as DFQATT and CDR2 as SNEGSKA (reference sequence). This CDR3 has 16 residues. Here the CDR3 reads CCAREASGRITGELFF. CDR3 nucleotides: TGCTGTGCTAGAGAGGCTAGCGGGAGGATAACCGGGGAGCTGTTTTTT.

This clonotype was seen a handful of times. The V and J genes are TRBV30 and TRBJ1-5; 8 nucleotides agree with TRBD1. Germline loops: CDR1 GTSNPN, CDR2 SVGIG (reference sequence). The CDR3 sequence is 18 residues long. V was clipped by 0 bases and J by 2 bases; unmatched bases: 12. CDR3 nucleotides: TGTGCCTGGAGTGTAAAGGTCAGGGGGCGAATTCGCAATCAGCCCCAGCATTTT. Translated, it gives CAWSVKVRGRIRNQPQHF.

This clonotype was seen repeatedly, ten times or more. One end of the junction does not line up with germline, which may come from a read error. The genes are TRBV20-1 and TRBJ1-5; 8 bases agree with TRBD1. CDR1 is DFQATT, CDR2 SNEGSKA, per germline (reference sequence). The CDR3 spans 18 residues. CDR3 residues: CSARDLFRTGHSDQPQHF. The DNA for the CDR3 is TGCAGTGCTAGAGATCTGTTTAGGACAGGGCATAGCGATCAGCCCCAGCATTTT.

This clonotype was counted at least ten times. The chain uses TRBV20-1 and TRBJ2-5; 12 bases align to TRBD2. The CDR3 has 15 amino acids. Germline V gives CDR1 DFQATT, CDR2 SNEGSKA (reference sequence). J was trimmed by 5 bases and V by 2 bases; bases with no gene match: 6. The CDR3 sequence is CSARSTSGSGETQYF. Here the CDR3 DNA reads TGCAGTGCTAGATCGACTAGCGGGAGTGGTGAGACCCAGTACTTC.

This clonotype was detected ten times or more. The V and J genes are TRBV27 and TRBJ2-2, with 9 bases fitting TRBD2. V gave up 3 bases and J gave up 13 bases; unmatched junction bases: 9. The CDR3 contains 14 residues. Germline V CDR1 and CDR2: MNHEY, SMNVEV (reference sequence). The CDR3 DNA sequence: TGTGCCAGCAGTTTCCGGACTAGCGCTGGAGCGCTGTTTTTT. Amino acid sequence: CASSFRTSAGALFF.

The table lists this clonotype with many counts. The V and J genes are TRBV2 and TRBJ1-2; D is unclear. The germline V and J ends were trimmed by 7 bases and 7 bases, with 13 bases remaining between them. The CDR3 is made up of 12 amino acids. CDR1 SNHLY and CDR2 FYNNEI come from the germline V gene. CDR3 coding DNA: TGTGCCAGCACCGTGGGGTGGGGTGGCTACACCTTC. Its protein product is CASTVGWGGYTF.

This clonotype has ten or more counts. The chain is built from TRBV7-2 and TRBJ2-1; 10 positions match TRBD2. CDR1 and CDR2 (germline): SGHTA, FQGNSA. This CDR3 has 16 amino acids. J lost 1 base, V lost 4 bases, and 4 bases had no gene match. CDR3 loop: CASSSKAGGSYNEQFF. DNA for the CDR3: TGTGCCAGCAGCTCTAAAGCGGGAGGGTCCTACAATGAGCAGTTCTTC.

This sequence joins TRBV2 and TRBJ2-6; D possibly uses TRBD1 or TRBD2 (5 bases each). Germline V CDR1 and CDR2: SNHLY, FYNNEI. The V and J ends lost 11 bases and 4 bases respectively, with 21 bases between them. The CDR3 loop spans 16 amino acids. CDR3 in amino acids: CARLQYGAQGANVLTF. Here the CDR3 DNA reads TGTGCCCGACTACAGTACGGGGCGCAGGGGGCCAACGTCCTGACTTTC.

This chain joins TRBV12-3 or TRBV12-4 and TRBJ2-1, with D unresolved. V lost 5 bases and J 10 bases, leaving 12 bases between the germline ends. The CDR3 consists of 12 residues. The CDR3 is CASSVESREQFF. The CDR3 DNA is TGTGCCAGCAGTGTAGAGAGTAGGGAGCAGTTCTTC.

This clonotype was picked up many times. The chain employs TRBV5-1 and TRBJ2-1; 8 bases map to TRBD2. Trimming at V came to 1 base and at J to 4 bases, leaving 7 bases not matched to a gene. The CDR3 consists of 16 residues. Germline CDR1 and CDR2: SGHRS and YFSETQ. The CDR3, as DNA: TGCGCCAGCAGCTTGACGGCTAGCGGGCATTACAATGAGCAGTTCTTC. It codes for CASSLTASGHYNEQFF.

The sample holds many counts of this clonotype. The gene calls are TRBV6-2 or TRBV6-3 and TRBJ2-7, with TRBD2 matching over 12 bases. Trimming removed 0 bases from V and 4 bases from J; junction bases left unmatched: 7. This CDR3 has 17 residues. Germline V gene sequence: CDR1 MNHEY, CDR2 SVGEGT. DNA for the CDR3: TGTGCCAGCAGTTACTCGAGTGGGACTAGCGGGCGATACGAGCAGTACTTC. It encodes CASSYSSGTSGRYEQYF.

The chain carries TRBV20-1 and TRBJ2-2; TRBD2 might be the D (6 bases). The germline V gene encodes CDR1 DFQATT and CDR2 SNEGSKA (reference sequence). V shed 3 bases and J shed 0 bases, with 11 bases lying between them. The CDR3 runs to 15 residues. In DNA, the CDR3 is TGCAGTGCTAGGTTGGCTAGCGCGAACACCGGGGAGCTGTTTTTT. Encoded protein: CSARLASANTGELFF.

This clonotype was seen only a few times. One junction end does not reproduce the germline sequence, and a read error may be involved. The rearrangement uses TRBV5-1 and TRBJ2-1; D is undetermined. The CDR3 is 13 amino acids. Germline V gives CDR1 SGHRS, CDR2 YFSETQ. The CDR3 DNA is TGCGCCAGCAGCTTAAGGACCTACGATGAGCAGTTCTTC. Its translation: CASSLRTYDEQFF.